These T cell receptor beta chains were read from a single sample in a study of T-cell memory formation after mild COVID-19. Each CDR3 protein is one row after TCRdb ran MiXCR on the 5' RACE reads. The repertoire holds approximately 300,000 distinct CDR3 sequences, with approximately 16% as singletons. Sequencing used PBMCs or a T cell subset sorted from them (not recorded which). Every receptor here comes from a young man who had mild COVID-19 (a few samples of this study predate the infection). Cell type and time point are not known. Both conserved end residues are part of each CDR3. The D gene is left open where the match is weak. The size entry is marked missing in some rows and otherwise reads once, few, many or a size class.

j_call v_call clone_size d_call cdr3_nt cdr3_aa
TRBJ2-5 TRBV7-9 few - TGTGCCAGCAGCTTAGACGGGGATCCTGGTCAAGAGACCCAGTACTTC CASSLDGDPGQETQYF
TRBJ1-1 TRBV6-4 - TRBD1 TGTGCCAGCAGAAACACGGGACAGGGTGGGACTGAAGCTTTCTTT CASRNTGQGGTEAFF
TRBJ2-4 TRBV5-6 few - TGTGCCAGCAGCTCTAGACAGGTCCGAAACATTCAGTACTTC CASSSRQVRNIQYF
TRBJ2-5 TRBV6-2/TRBV6-3 - - TGTGCCAGCAGCCTCCCGCGCCGCCAAGAGACCCAGTACTTC CASSLPRRQETQYF
TRBJ2-5 TRBV15 few - TGTGCCACCAGCAAACGGCGGGACTCACCGAAGACCCAGTACTTC CATSKRRDSPKTQYF
TRBJ2-3 TRBV7-9 many - TGTGCCAGCAGCTTAAACCAGGTGACAGATACGCAGTATTTT CASSLNQVTDTQYF
TRBJ2-7 TRBV12-3/TRBV12-4 few - TGTGCCAGCAGTCCCCAACGGGGGCTTATGGAGCAGTACTTC CASSPQRGLMEQYF
TRBJ2-7 TRBV5-1 few - TGCGCCAGCAGCATGGATCCCCAAGGCGAGCAGTACTTC CASSMDPQGEQYF
TRBJ1-6 TRBV4-1 - TRBD1 TGCGCCAGCAGCCAAGAACCAAGTGCAGGGGGATATTGGAATTCACCCCTCCACTTT CASSQEPSAGGYWNSPLHF
TRBJ1-1 TRBV7-9 few - TGTGCCAGCAGCTCTGCAGGAGTTGAAGCTTTCTTT CASSSAGVEAFF
TRBJ2-1 TRBV11-3 - TRBD2 TGTGCCAGCAGCCGCGGACTAGCGGCCGGTGAGCAGTTCTTC CASSRGLAAGEQFF
TRBJ1-2 TRBV5-1 - - TGCGCCAGCAGCTTGACGGGGAAACTAGGCTACACCTTC CASSLTGKLGYTF
TRBJ1-2 TRBV2 few - TGTGCCAGCAGTGAACCGCGCCGTATCTATGGCTACACCTTC CASSEPRRIYGYTF
TRBJ1-5 TRBV7-9 few - TGTGCCAGCAGCTCCGCGTCGGGCAATCAGCCCCAGCATTTT CASSSASGNQPQHF
TRBJ2-5 TRBV4-1 few TRBD2 TGCGCCAGCAGCCCCGGGACTAGCGGGGGGGGACCCCGGGGGGCCCAGTACTTC CASSPGTSGGGPRGAQYF
TRBJ1-6 TRBV6-2/TRBV6-3 many TRBD1 TGTGCCAGCAGAACCACGCGGGGGACAGGGTCTCCGGCACTCCACTTT CASRTTRGTGSPALHF
TRBJ2-1 TRBV5-1 many - TGCGCCAGCAGCTTGAGCGGGTACAATGAGCAGTTCTTC CASSLSGYNEQFF
TRBJ1-5 TRBV12-3/TRBV12-4 many - TGTGCCAGCAGTTTAGCCGGGACCAAACATTTT CASSLAGTKHF
TRBJ1-1 TRBV5-1 many - TGCGCCAGCAGCTTGGCTACCGGGTGGACTGAAGCTTTCTTT CASSLATGWTEAFF
TRBJ2-2 TRBV5-8 few TRBD1 TGTGCCAGCAGCACCCCCGGGGCAGGGGGCAGGACCGGGGAGCTGTTTTTT CASSTPGAGGRTGELFF
TRBJ1-3 TRBV20-1 - - TGCAGTGCTAGAGAACAGGGAAGGAACACCATATATTTT CSAREQGRNTIYF
TRBJ1-2 TRBV20-1 few - TGCAGTGCTACCGACACGAACTATGGCTACACCTTC CSATDTNYGYTF
TRBJ2-1 TRBV11-2 few - TGTGCCAGCAGCTTAGATCGCAGGATCCTCAACCCCAATGAGCAGTTCTTC CASSLDRRILNPNEQFF
TRBJ2-1 TRBV29-1 few - TGCAGCGTTGAAGAATCGGGGGACAATGAGCAGTTCTTC CSVEESGDNEQFF
TRBJ1-2 TRBV6-5 - - TGTGCCAGCAGTTACCTTCGGGGGGAGTTGGGCTACACCTTC CASSYLRGELGYTF